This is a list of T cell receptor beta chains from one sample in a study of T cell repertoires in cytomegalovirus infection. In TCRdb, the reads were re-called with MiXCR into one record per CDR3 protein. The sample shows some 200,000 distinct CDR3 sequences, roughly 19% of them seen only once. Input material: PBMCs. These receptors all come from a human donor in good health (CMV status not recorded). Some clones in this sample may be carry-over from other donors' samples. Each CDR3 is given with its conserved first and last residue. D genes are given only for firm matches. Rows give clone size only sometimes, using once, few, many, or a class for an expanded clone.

TGTGCCAGCAGCGAAGGGGGGGCGCAGAGTAATGAAAAACTGTTTTTT	CASSEGGAQSNEKLFF	TRBV7-3	TRBJ1-4	-	many
TGTGCCAGCAGTCGAAGGACAGGGGCCGCGAACACTGAAGCTTTCTTT	CASSRRTGAANTEAFF	TRBV27	TRBJ1-1	TRBD1	-
TGTGCCACCAGTGACCCGGGACGGGGCTCCTACAATGAGCGGTTCTTC	CATSDPGRGSYNERFF	TRBV24-1	TRBJ2-1	-	-
TGTGCCAGCAGCGAATTTTCCTCTGGAAACACCATATATTTT	CASSEFSSGNTIYF	TRBV7-2	TRBJ1-3	-	many
TGCAGCGTTGAAGATCCGGGGGGTTGGGTTGTTCGTTCGTATGGCTACACCTTC	CSVEDPGGWVVRSYGYTF	TRBV29-1	TRBJ1-2	-	-
TGTGCCAGCAGTTCCCGGGCAGGAAGCACAGATACGCAGTATTTT	CASSSRAGSTDTQYF	TRBV6-5	TRBJ2-3	-	few
TGTGCCAGCGCAAGGTGGGGGCTAAACACTGAAGCTTTCTTT	CASARWGLNTEAFF	TRBV19	TRBJ1-1	-	few
TGTGCCACCGAGCCCTCCGGGACTAGGGGATACAATGAGCAGTTCTTC	CATEPSGTRGYNEQFF	TRBV6-5	TRBJ2-1	TRBD2	few
TGTGCCAGCCACCGGGACGCCAGCTCCTACGAGCAGTACTTC	CASHRDASSYEQYF	TRBV12-3/TRBV12-4	TRBJ2-7	-	medium-sized
TGTGCCAGCAGGGGGGGACAGGGGGCCTCTCCTACTCAGCCCCAGCATTTT	CASRGGQGASPTQPQHF	TRBV2	TRBJ1-5	TRBD1	-
TGTGCCAGCAGCTTAGGGGGGGCCTTATACGAGCAGTACTTC	CASSLGGALYEQYF	TRBV7-6	TRBJ2-7	-	-
TGTGCCAGCAGCGAGGGACTAGCGAGGGACAATGAGCAGTTCTTC	CASSEGLARDNEQFF	TRBV7-9	TRBJ2-1	TRBD2	many
TGTGCCAGCACAACTAGCCGCCCCTACAATGAGCAGTTCTTC	CASTTSRPYNEQFF	TRBV12-3/TRBV12-4	TRBJ2-1	-	few
TGTGCCAGCAGTGGGCGACTAGCGGGGGAAGAGACCCAGTACTTC	CASSGRLAGEETQYF	TRBV6-1	TRBJ2-5	TRBD2	few
TGTGCCAGCAGCCGACGCACAGGGGAATTCTACGAGCAGTACTTC	CASSRRTGEFYEQYF	TRBV7-9	TRBJ2-7	TRBD1	few
TGTGCCAGCAGTGATTGGACTAGCCAGCTTATCCGCCCCGGGGAGCTGTTTTTT	CASSDWTSQLIRPGELFF	TRBV2	TRBJ2-2	TRBD2	few
TGTGCCAGCAGCCCTCCCGAGCAAGAGACCCAGTACTTC	CASSPPEQETQYF	TRBV11-3	TRBJ2-5	-	many
TGCAGTGCTAGAGATTTCGGGTCGAACACTGAAGCTTTCTTT	CSARDFGSNTEAFF	TRBV20-1	TRBJ1-1	-	-
TGTGCCAGCAGCCGAGACAGGAACACTGAAGCTTTCTTT	CASSRDRNTEAFF	TRBV12-3/TRBV12-4	TRBJ1-1	-	many
TGTGCCAGCAGGTCGACTAGCGGAGGCCCCACGGATACGCAGTATTTT	CASRSTSGGPTDTQYF	TRBV5-6	TRBJ2-3	TRBD2	-
TGTGCCAGCAGCCAGGACTTAAATGAGCAGTTCTTC	CASSQDLNEQFF	TRBV7-2	TRBJ2-1	-	few
TGTGCCAGCAGCTTTGTCCGGCTAGACGGCGAGCAGTACTTC	CASSFVRLDGEQYF	TRBV7-8	TRBJ2-7	-	many
TGTGCCAGTACCGCCTCGACAGCAACTAATGAAAAACTGTTTTTT	CASTASTATNEKLFF	TRBV19	TRBJ1-4	-	few
TGTGCCAGCAGTTTAGGAGGAGGGGGCGTCTATAATTCACCCCTCCACTTT	CASSLGGGGVYNSPLHF	TRBV12-3/TRBV12-4	TRBJ1-6	TRBD1	few
TGTGCCAGCAGTTTAAACAGGGCTAATGAAAAACTGTTTTTT	CASSLNRANEKLFF	TRBV12-3/TRBV12-4	TRBJ1-4	-	-
TGTGCCAGCAGCTTACCGGGCGAGCAGTACTTC	CASSLPGEQYF	TRBV7-9	TRBJ2-7	-	-